The 2 T cell receptor beta chains below come from one sample, sequenced in a study of blood T cell repertoires in COVID-19. TCRdb keeps only in-frame clones here, not all; method: immunoSEQ multiplex PCR. The sample holds fewer than 250,000 clones, around 89% seen once. Sequencing was done on a sample of peripheral blood. The receptors were sampled from an older man with acute or convalescent COVID-19.

The CDR3, as DNA: TGTGCCAGCAGCTTCGGCACTAAGGGGACTAGCGGAGATACGCAGTATTTT. Translation gives CASSFGTKGTSGDTQYF. The chain carries TRBV11-3 and TRBJ2-3; 11 bases fit TRBD2. CDR1 is SGHNT, CDR2 YENEEA, per germline. CDR3 length: 17 amino acids. Unmatched junction bases numbered 10, after V lost 3 bases and J lost 5 bases. Full variable domain (remainder filled in from reference TRBV11-3 and TRBJ2-3): EAGVVQSPRYKIIEKKQPVAFWCNPISGHNTLYWYLQNLGQGPELLIRYENEEAVDDSQLPKDRFSAERLKGVDSTLKIQPAELGDSAVYLCASSFGTKGTSGDTQYFGPGTRLTVL.

This clone was detected only once. The J gene is TRBJ1-4, the V gene TRBV18, with 8 positions matching TRBD1. From germline, CDR1 is KGHSH and CDR2 LQKENI. V shed 3 bases, J shed 5 bases, and the junction held 11 bases outside the gene matches. The CDR3 loop spans 17 amino acids. The CDR3 nucleotides are TGTGCCAGCTCACCCCCGCTCCGTAGACAGGGGAATGAAAAACTGTTTTTT. Residues: CASSPPLRRQGNEKLFF.